Included here is one T cell receptor (beta chain) sequence, with context. Its specificity is not known. TCRdb re-analysed the 5' RACE reads in MiXCR, keeping a single row per CDR3 protein. The data hold roughly 58,000 distinct CDR3 sequences, with roughly 9.5% observed a single time. V was trimmed by 5 bases and J by 2 bases, leaving 17 bases between them. CDR3 size: 16 residues. Germline CDR1 and CDR2: MNHEY and SVGEGT. This record comes from a study of T-cell memory formation after mild COVID-19. Study in general: TCR clusters largely stayed donor specific.

Study results and caveats: Later expanders leaned CD4+, whereas day 15 to 85 contracting clones were balanced CD4/CD8. For contracting clones, CD4+ ones sat mainly in CM and EM, CD8+ in EMRA. Pre-infection memory contained some responding clones, which suggested that cross-reactive memory had joined.

The clonotype originates from a man aged 18 to 29 who had mild COVID-19 (a few samples of this study predate the infection). Cell type and time point are not known. The chain links TRBV6-2 or TRBV6-3 to TRBJ2-3; weak D call: TRBD1 (6 bases). The sequenced sample consisted of PBMCs or a T cell subset sorted from them (not recorded which). The CDR3 here is CASSPGRTEVTDTQYF. CDR3 DNA sequence: TGTGCCAGCAGTCCTGGCCGGACAGAAGTCACAGATACGCAGTATTTT.